The 6 T cell receptor beta chains below all came from one sample that was sequenced in a study of cytomegalovirus exposure and HLA in healthy donors. In the PCR, 60 Vbeta and 13 Jbeta primers were used. The assay was immunoSEQ multiplex PCR, and TCRdb's table has in-frame clones only and misses some. The sample includes more than 80,000 clones, over 55% of them seen just once. Sample: PBMCs. All receptors derive from a female donor in good health and CMV-seronegative.

V and J are TRBV7-6 and TRBJ2-1; a weak D match, TRBD2 (7 bases). V shed 5 bases and J shed 4 bases, with 18 bases lying between them. This CDR3 contains 16 residues. Germline V gene lookup returns CDR1 SGHVS and CDR2 FNYEAQ. The CDR3 DNA is TGTGCCAGCAGCGGGGGGGACAAGGGCCTTTACAATGAGCAGTTCTTC. Its protein is CASSGGDKGLYNEQFF. Together with reference TRBV7-6 and TRBJ2-1, the CDR3 gives the full variable domain: GAGVSQSPRYKVTKRGQDVALRCDPISGHVSLYWYRQALGQGPEFLTYFNYEAQQDKSGLPNDRFSAERPEGSISTLTIQRTEQRDSAMYRCASSGGDKGLYNEQFFGPGTRLTVL.

The rearrangement joins TRBV7-6 to TRBJ2-2; TRBD2 aligns across 9 bases. Germline CDR1 is SGHVS and CDR2 is FNYEAQ. The CDR3 has 18 residues. V lost 5 bases and J lost 2; bases outside the gene matches: 12. The CDR3 region is CASSPRPAGGSNTGELFF. CDR3 DNA sequence: TGTGCCAGCAGCCCAAGGCCGGCGGGAGGGTCAAACACCGGGGAGCTGTTTTTT.

The V gene is TRBV28, the J gene TRBJ1-1, with 7 positions matching TRBD1. The length of the CDR3 is 17 residues. The germline CDR1 and CDR2 sequences are MDHEN and SYDVKM. V was clipped by 5 bases and J by 3 bases; unmatched bases: 15. CDR3 sequence reads: CASSLTQGSGFDTEAFF. In DNA form, the CDR3 reads TGTGCCAGCAGTCTCACACAGGGGTCTGGTTTCGACACTGAAGCTTTCTTT. The whole variable domain, remainder taken from reference TRBV28 and TRBJ1-1, is DVKVTQSSRYLVKRTGEKVFLECVQDMDHENMFWYRQDPGLGLRLIYFSYDVKMKEKGDIPEGYSVSREKKERFSLILESASTNQTSMYLCASSLTQGSGFDTEAFFGQGTRLTVV.

V usage is TRBV11-3 and J usage is TRBJ2-1; 10 bases fit TRBD2. Trimming took 4 bases from V and 15 from J; bases not matched to a gene: 15. The CDR3 length is 15 residues. The V gene's germline CDR1 is SGHNT and CDR2 YENEEA. The CDR3, as DNA: TGTGCCAGCAGCTCTCACTCTATATCTAGCGGGAGCCGGTTCTTC. It specifies CASSSHSISSGSRFF.

As DNA, the CDR3 is TGTGCCAGCCAGTACGGCGGGAGGACGCGGGAGCAGTACTTC. This translates into CASQYGGRTREQYF. V usage is TRBV28 and J usage is TRBJ2-7; 8 bases align to TRBD2. V gave up 8 bases and J gave up 7 bases; unmatched junction bases: 13. The CDR3 totals 14 residues. Germline CDR1 is MDHEN and CDR2 is SYDVKM. The variable domain in full, with the rest retrieved from reference TRBV28 and TRBJ2-7, is DVKVTQSSRYLVKRTGEKVFLECVQDMDHENMFWYRQDPGLGLRLIYFSYDVKMKEKGDIPEGYSVSREKKERFSLILESASTNQTSMYLCASQYGGRTREQYFGPGTRLTVT.

By frequency in the sample, this clone is medium-sized. The genes are TRBV5-5 and TRBJ1-1; D gene unclear. The CDR3 consists of 15 residues. Deletions cut 4 bases from V and 1 base from J, with 14 bases between. CDR1 is SGHKS and CDR2 is YYEKEE in the germline V gene (reference sequence). The CDR3 DNA reads TGTGCCAGCAGCCTCAACATCAGAAAGAACACTGAAGCTTTCTTT. Protein product: CASSLNIRKNTEAFF.